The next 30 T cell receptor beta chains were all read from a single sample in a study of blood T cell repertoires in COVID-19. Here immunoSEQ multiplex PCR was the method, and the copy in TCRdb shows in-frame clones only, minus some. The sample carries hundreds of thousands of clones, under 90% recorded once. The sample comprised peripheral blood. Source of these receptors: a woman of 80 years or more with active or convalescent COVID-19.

The CDR3 sequence: CASSPPRGRDNEQFF. The CDR3 nucleotides are TGTGCCAGCTCACCACCTCGTGGGAGGGACAATGAGCAGTTCTTC. The chain uses TRBV18 and TRBJ2-1; 7 bases align to TRBD2. This CDR3 region has 15 residues. Trimming removed 0 bases from V and 5 bases from J; junction bases left unmatched: 4. Germline V gives CDR1 KGHSH, CDR2 LQKENI.

CDR3 DNA: TGTGCCAGCAGCTTCACAGGGGGCTGGGAGACCCAGTACTTC. Translated: CASSFTGGWETQYF. V gene TRBV11-3 combines with J gene TRBJ2-5, with 9 nucleotides matching TRBD1. The V segment lost 3 bases and the J segment 5 bases; nucleotides outside the gene matches: 4. Per the germline V gene, CDR1 is SGHNT and CDR2 is YENEEA. This CDR3 has 14 residues.

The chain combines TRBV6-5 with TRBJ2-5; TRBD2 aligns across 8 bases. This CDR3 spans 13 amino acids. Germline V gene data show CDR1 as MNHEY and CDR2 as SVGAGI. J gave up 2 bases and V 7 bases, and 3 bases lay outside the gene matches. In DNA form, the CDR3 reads TGTGCCAGCACCGTAGCGGGGCAAGAGACCCAGTACTTC. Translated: CASTVAGQETQYF.

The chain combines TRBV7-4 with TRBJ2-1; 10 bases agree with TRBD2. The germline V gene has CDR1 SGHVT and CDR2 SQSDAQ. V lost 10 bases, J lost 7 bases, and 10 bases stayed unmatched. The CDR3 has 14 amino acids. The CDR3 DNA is TGTGCCACCGAGATAGCGGGGGGCCGGAATGAGCAGTTCTTC. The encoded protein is CATEIAGGRNEQFF.

CDR3 sequence reads: CASSPDYPNTGELFF. The CDR3, as DNA: TGTGCCAGCAGCCCGGACTATCCGAACACCGGGGAGCTGTTTTTT. V usage is TRBV4-2 and J usage is TRBJ2-2; tentatively, D is TRBD2 (6 bases). V was cut by 4 bases and J by 0 bases, with 9 bases left in between. CDR1 and CDR2 (germline): LGHNA, YNFKEQ. The CDR3 has 15 residues.

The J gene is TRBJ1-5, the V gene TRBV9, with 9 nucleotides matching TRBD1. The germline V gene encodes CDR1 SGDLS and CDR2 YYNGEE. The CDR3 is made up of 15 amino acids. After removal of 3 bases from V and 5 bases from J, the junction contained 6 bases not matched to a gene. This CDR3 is CASSASGQGYQPQHF. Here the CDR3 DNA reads TGTGCCAGCAGCGCGAGTGGACAGGGGTATCAGCCCCAGCATTTT.

CDR3 nucleotides: TGTGCCACCAGCAGCCCGGGAGCGGGCCTCGGGGAGCTGTTTTTT. It specifies CATSSPGAGLGELFF. The genes are TRBV15 and TRBJ2-2; D perhaps matches TRBD2 (6 bases). CDR3 length: 15 residues. Germline V lookup: CDR1 LNHNV, CDR2 YYDKDF (reference sequence). The V end was cut by 3 bases, the J end by 7 bases, with 15 bases between.

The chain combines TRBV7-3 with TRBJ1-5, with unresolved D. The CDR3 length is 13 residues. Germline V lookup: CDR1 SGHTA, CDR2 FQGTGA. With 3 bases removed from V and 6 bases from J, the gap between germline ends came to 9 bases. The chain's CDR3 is CASSFAGIQPQHF. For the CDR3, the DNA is TGTGCCAGCAGCTTCGCGGGGATTCAGCCCCAGCATTTT.

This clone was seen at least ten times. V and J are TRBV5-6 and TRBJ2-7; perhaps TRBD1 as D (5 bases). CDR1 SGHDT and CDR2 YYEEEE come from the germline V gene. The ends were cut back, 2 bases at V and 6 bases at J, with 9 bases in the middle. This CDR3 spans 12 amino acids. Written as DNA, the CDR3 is TGTGCCAGCAGCTTCAGGGCCAGCGAGCAGTACTTC. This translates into CASSFRASEQYF.

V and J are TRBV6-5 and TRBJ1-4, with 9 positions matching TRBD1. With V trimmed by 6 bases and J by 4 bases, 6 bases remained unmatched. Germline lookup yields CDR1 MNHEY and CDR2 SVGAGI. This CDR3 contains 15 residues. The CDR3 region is CASRDPGQGNEKLFF. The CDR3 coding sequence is TGTGCCAGCAGAGACCCGGGACAGGGTAATGAAAAACTGTTTTTT.

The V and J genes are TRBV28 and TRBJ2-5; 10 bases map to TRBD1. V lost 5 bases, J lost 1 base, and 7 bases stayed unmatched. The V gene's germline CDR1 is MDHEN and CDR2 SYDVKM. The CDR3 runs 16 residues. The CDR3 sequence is CASSITWTGGQETQYF. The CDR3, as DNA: TGTGCCAGCAGTATCACATGGACAGGGGGCCAAGAGACCCAGTACTTC.

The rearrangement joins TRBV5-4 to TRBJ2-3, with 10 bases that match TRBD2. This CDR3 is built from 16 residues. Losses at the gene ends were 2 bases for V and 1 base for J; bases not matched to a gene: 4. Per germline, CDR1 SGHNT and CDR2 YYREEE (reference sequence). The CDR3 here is CASSFDTSGGTDTQYF. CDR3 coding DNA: TGTGCCAGCAGCTTTGACACTAGCGGGGGCACAGATACGCAGTATTTT.

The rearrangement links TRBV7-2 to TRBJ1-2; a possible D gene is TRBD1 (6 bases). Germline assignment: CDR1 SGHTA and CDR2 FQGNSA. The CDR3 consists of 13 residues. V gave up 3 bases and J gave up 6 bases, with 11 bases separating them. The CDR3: CASSLGRGDGYTF. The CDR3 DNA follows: TGTGCCAGCAGCTTGGGCAGGGGTGATGGCTACACCTTC.

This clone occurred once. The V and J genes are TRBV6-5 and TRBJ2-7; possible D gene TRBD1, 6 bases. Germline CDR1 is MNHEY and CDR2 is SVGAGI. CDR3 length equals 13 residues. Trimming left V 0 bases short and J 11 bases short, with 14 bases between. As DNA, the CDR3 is TGTGCCAGCAGTTACTCGAGGGACACCCAGGAGTACTTC. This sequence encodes CASSYSRDTQEYF.

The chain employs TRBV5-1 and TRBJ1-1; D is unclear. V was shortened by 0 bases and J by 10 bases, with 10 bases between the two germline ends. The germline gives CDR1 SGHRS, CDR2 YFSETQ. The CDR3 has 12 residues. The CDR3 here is CASSLDGLGAFF. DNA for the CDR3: TGCGCCAGCAGCTTGGATGGACTAGGAGCTTTCTTT.

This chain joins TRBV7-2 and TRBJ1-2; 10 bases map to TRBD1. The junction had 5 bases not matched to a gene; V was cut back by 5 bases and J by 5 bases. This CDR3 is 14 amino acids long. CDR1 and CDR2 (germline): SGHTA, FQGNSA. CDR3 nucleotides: TGTGCCAGCAGCAGCCGGGACAGGGGATATGGCTACACCTTC. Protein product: CASSSRDRGYGYTF.

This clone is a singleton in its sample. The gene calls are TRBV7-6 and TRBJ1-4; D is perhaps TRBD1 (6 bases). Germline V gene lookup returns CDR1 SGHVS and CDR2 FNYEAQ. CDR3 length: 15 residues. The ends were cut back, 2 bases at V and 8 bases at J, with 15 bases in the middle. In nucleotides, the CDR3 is TGTGCCAGCAGCTTATCGACAGGAGAAGCGGAAAAACTGTTTTTT. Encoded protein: CASSLSTGEAEKLFF.

CDR3 bases: TGCGCCAGCAGCCCAGGGACAGGAGATAACACTGAAGCTTTCTTT. Protein sequence: CASSPGTGDNTEAFF. This sequence joins TRBV5-1 and TRBJ1-1; 8 bases agree with TRBD1. This CDR3 is built from 15 residues. Losses at the gene ends were 4 bases for V and 2 bases for J; bases not matched to a gene: 7. In germline, CDR1 is SGHRS, CDR2 YFSETQ.

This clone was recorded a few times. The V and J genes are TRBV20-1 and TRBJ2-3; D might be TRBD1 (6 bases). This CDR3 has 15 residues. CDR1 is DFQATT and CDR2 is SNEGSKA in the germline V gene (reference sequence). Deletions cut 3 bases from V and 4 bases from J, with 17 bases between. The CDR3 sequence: CSASTRTAEADTQYF. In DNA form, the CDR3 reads TGCAGTGCTAGTACCAGGACAGCTGAGGCAGATACGCAGTATTTT.

CDR3 sequence (DNA): TGTGCCAGCAGCTCCAGTCCCGGACAGGCCAGCTATGGCTACACCTTC. Its translation is CASSSSPGQASYGYTF. This chain connects TRBV7-2 to TRBJ1-2, with 7 bases fitting TRBD1. Germline CDR1 reads SGHTA; CDR2 reads FQGNSA. After removal of 4 bases from V and 4 bases from J, the junction contained 12 bases not matched to a gene. The CDR3 extends over 16 amino acids.

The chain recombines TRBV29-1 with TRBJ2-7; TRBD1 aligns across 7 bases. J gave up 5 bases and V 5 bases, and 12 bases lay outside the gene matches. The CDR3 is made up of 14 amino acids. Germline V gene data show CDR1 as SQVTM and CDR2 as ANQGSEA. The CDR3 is CSVMLGQAANEQYF. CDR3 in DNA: TGCAGCGTTATGCTTGGACAGGCGGCCAACGAGCAGTACTTC.

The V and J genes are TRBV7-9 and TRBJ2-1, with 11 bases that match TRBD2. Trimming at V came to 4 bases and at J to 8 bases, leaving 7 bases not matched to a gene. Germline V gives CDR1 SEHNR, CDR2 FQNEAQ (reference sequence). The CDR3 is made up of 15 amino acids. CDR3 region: CASSSRLAGFYEQFF. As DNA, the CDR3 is TGTGCCAGCAGCTCAAGACTAGCGGGATTTTATGAGCAGTTCTTC.

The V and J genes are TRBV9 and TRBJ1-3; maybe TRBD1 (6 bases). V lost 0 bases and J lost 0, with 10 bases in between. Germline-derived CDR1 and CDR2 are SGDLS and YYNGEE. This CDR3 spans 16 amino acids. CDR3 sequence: CASSVAAGASGNTIYF. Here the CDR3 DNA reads TGTGCCAGCAGCGTAGCTGCAGGGGCCTCTGGAAACACCATATATTTT.

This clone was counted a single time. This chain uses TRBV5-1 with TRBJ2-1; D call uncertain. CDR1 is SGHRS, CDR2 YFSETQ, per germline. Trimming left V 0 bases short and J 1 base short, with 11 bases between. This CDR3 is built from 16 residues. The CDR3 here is CASSLAPAESYNEQFF. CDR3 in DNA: TGCGCCAGCAGCTTGGCCCCTGCGGAGTCCTACAATGAGCAGTTCTTC.

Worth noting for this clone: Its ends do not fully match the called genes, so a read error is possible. This CDR3 reads CASSRTGDETQYF. CDR3 DNA sequence: TGTGCTAGCAGTCGGACAGGGGACGAGACCCAGTACTTC. This chain links TRBV7-7 with TRBJ2-5; 9 bases are a match to TRBD1. This CDR3 has 13 residues. Germline CDR1 is SSHAT and CDR2 is FNYEAQ (reference sequence).

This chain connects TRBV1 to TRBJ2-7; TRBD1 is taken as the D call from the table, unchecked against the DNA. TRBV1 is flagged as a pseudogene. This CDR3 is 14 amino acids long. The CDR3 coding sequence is TGCACCAGCAGCCAAGTCAATTTCTCCTACGAGCAGTACTTC. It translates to CTSSQVNFSYEQYF.

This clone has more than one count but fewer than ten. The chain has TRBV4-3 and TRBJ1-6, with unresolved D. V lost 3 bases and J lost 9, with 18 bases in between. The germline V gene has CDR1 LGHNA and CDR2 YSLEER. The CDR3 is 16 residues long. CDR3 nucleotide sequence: TGCGCCAGCAGCCAGGCGTTATTGGAGGATTCTTCACCCCTCCACTTT. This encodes CASSQALLEDSSPLHF.

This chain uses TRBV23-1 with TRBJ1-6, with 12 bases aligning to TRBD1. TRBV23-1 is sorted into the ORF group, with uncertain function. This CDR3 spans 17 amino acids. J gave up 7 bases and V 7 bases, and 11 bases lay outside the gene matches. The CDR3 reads CASNHAGQGAWNSPLHF. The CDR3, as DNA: TGCGCCAGCAATCACGCGGGACAGGGGGCTTGGAATTCACCCCTCCACTTT.

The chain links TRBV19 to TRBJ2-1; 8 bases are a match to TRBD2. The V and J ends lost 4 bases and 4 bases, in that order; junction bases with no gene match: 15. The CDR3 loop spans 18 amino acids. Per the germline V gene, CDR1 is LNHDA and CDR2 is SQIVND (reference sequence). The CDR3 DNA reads TGTGCCAGTAGTACGTACGCGGGGAGGGCTAGCGGGTACAATGAGCAGTTCTTC. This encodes CASSTYAGRASGYNEQFF.

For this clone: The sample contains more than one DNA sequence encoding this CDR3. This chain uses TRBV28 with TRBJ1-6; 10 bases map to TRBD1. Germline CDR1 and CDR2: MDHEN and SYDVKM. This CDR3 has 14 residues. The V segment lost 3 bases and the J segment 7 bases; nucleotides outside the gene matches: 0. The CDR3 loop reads CASSLTGGNSPLHF. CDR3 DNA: TGTGCCAGCAGTTTGACAGGGGGCAATTCACCCCTCCACTTT. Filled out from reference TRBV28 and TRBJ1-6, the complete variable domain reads DVKVTQSSRYLVKRTGEKVFLECVQDMDHENMFWYRQDPGLGLRLIYFSYDVKMKEKGDIPEGYSVSREKKERFSLILESASTNQTSMYLCASSLTGGNSPLHFGNGTRLTVT.